The 20 T cell receptor beta chains below all came from one sample that was sequenced in a study of patients and donors after allogeneic stem cell transplantation. TCRdb re-called the RT-PCR reads through MiXCR, storing one row per CDR3 protein. The table has about 40,000 distinct CDR3 sequences, around a third seen once. The specimen sequenced was blood, either unsorted or a sorted T cell fraction (not recorded which). These receptors were collected from a human donor who was either an allogeneic HSCT recipient or a stem cell or donor lymphocyte infusion donor (not recorded which). It is not recorded whose cells these are; they may come from a transplant donor.

The chain carries TRBV25-1 and TRBJ2-1; D is perhaps TRBD2 (5 bases). CDR1 MGHDK and CDR2 SYGVNS come from the germline V gene. This CDR3 is 17 amino acids long. The ends were cut back, 8 bases at V and 2 bases at J, with 22 bases in the middle. The CDR3 coding sequence is TGTGCCAGCGGCCTTTTGCCCGGACTGGGAACCTACAATGAGCAGTTCTTC. As protein: CASGLLPGLGTYNEQFF.

The genes are TRBV7-2 and TRBJ2-4, with D tentatively TRBD1 (5 bases). CDR3 length equals 14 residues. Trimming stripped 1 base from V and 4 bases from J, with 8 bases between. Germline V lookup: CDR1 SGHTA, CDR2 FQGNSA. The CDR3 protein is CASSLEAGKNIQYF. The CDR3, as DNA: TGTGCCAGCAGCTTAGAGGCAGGGAAAAACATTCAGTACTTC.

The chain is built from TRBV6-6 and TRBJ2-5; the D gene is possibly TRBD1 (6 bases). The CDR3 runs to 15 residues. Germline V gene lookup returns CDR1 MNHNY and CDR2 SVGAGI (reference sequence). Trimming took 2 bases from V and 1 from J, leaving 11 bases between them. The DNA of the CDR3 is TGTGCCAGCAGTTACCAGGGGCCCCGCCAAGAGACCCAGTACTTC. Its translation: CASSYQGPRQETQYF.

The sample holds a few counts of this clonotype. This chain joins TRBV6-5 and TRBJ2-1; D remains ambiguous. Trimming took 5 bases from V and 4 from J, leaving 6 bases between them. The CDR3 length is 12 residues. CDR1 and CDR2 from the germline V gene are MNHEY and SVGAGI. CDR3 protein: CASSMRYNEQFF. The CDR3 nucleotides read TGTGCCAGCAGTATGCGGTACAATGAGCAGTTCTTC.

This clonotype was seen a single time. The chain couples TRBV18 to TRBJ1-2; D uncertain. V was cut by 2 bases and J by 6 bases, with 13 bases left in between. The CDR3 covers 14 residues. Germline CDR1 is KGHSH and CDR2 is LQKENI. This CDR3 is CASSPTLSGDGYTF. The CDR3 bases are TGTGCCAGCTCACCAACACTCAGTGGGGATGGCTACACCTTC.

The chain employs TRBV7-9 and TRBJ2-3; no reliable D call. This CDR3 has 13 residues. CDR1 and CDR2 (germline): SEHNR, FQNEAQ (reference sequence). Trimming left V 4 bases short and J 2 bases short, with 7 bases between. CDR3 in DNA: TGTGCCAGCAGCTGGTACTCCACAGATACGCAGTATTTT. It codes for CASSWYSTDTQYF. The complete variable domain, with remaining parts taken from reference TRBV7-9 and TRBJ2-3, reads DTGVSQNPRHKITKRGQNVTFRCDPISEHNRLYWYRQTLGQGPEFLTYFQNEAQLEKSRLLSDRFSAERPKGSFSTLEIQRTEQGDSAMYLCASSWYSTDTQYFGPGTRLTVL.

The chain is built from TRBV20-1 and TRBJ2-7; 12 positions match TRBD2. The CDR3 runs to 15 residues. The junction had 6 bases not matched to a gene; V was cut back by 5 bases and J by 1 base. The V gene's germline CDR1 is DFQATT and CDR2 SNEGSKA (reference sequence). Written as DNA, the CDR3 is TGCAGTGCTGGACGGGGACTAGCGGGTTCCTACGAGCAGTACTTC. Its translation: CSAGRGLAGSYEQYF.

This clonotype was observed a few times. The chain carries TRBV28 and TRBJ2-3, with 11 bases aligning to TRBD2. The germline CDR1 and CDR2 sequences are MDHEN and SYDVKM. J was trimmed by 5 bases and V by 5 bases; bases with no gene match: 6. There are 15 residues in the CDR3. The CDR3 protein is CASSGLAGSQDTQYF. In DNA form, the CDR3 reads TGTGCCAGCAGTGGACTAGCGGGTTCACAAGATACGCAGTATTTT.

The gene calls are TRBV7-9 and TRBJ2-6; D gene unclear. Germline V gene lookup returns CDR1 SEHNR and CDR2 FQNEAQ (reference sequence). The CDR3 loop spans 16 amino acids. Trimming removed 2 bases at V and 5 bases at J, with 13 bases between. CDR3 coding DNA: TGTGCCAGCAGCTTATCCGGCCCTGGGTGGGCCAACGTCCTGACTTTC. It yields the protein CASSLSGPGWANVLTF.

The chain joins TRBV28 to TRBJ1-6; TRBD1 matches 9 bases. With 3 bases clipped from V and 7 bases from J, the junction kept 10 bases outside the gene matches. The CDR3 contains 17 residues. CDR1 is MDHEN, CDR2 SYDVKM, per germline. The CDR3 coding sequence is TGTGCCAGCAGTTTCACGTCCGGGACAGGGCGCAATTCACCCCTCCACTTT. Translation: CASSFTSGTGRNSPLHF.

This clonotype was seen many times. CDR3 in amino acids: CASSHVDIDRVSGNTIYF. The CDR3 DNA reads TGTGCCAGCAGCCACGTCGACATCGACAGGGTCTCTGGAAACACCATATATTTT. The rearrangement links TRBV14 to TRBJ1-3; 7 bases fit TRBD1. The CDR3 loop spans 18 amino acids. The germline V gene encodes CDR1 SGHDN and CDR2 FVKESK. Losses at the gene ends were 3 bases for V and 0 bases for J; bases not matched to a gene: 11.

This clonotype was seen only a few times. V and J are TRBV7-6 and TRBJ1-5, with D maybe TRBD1 (6 bases). The germline V and J ends were trimmed by 0 bases and 5 bases, with 11 bases remaining between them. This CDR3 comprises 15 residues. Germline CDR1 reads SGHVS; CDR2 reads FNYEAQ. CDR3 in amino acids: CASSLAEGVHQPQHF. The CDR3 region has the DNA TGTGCCAGCAGCTTAGCCGAGGGGGTCCATCAGCCCCAGCATTTT.

This chain uses TRBV7-9 with TRBJ2-1; D is ambiguous. The germline CDR1 and CDR2 sequences are SEHNR and FQNEAQ (reference sequence). The CDR3 has 14 residues. Trimming removed 1 base from V and 3 bases from J, with 7 bases in between. Written as DNA, the CDR3 is TGTGCCAGCAGCTTAGTAGGTAGCTACAATGAGCAGTTCTTC. Its translation is CASSLVGSYNEQFF.

This clonotype was counted between two and nine times. This chain uses TRBV5-6 with TRBJ1-5, with 7 bases matching TRBD1. The germline CDR1 and CDR2 sequences are SGHDT and YYEEEE. J gave up 6 bases and V 0 bases, and 6 bases lay outside the gene matches. The CDR3 totals 15 residues. CDR3 DNA: TGTGCCAGCAGCTTGGAAGGGGGCGGTTTTCAGCCCCAGCATTTT. It encodes CASSLEGGGFQPQHF.

This clonotype was counted many times. The chain uses TRBV20-1 and TRBJ1-6, with D hard to call. V gave up 0 bases and J gave up 10 bases, with 13 bases separating them. The CDR3 runs 14 residues. The germline V gene encodes CDR1 DFQATT and CDR2 SNEGSKA (reference sequence). CDR3 in DNA: TGCAGTGCTAGAGAGAAAAGGGTGGGCTCACCCCTCCACTTT. Protein product: CSAREKRVGSPLHF.

The chain employs TRBV12-3 or TRBV12-4 and TRBJ1-1; no firm D call. CDR3 length equals 14 residues. V was pared by 4 bases and J by 0 bases, with 9 bases between. CDR3 bases: TGTGCCAGCAGTTCCGGACGGCTGAACACTGAAGCTTTCTTT. It specifies CASSSGRLNTEAFF.

This clonotype was seen many times. V usage is TRBV2 and J usage is TRBJ2-2; D is perhaps TRBD1 (6 bases). The CDR3 spans 14 residues. In germline, CDR1 is SNHLY, CDR2 FYNNEI. V was trimmed by 8 bases and J by 4 bases, leaving 14 bases between them. CDR3: CASHPGVGTGELFF. CDR3 DNA sequence: TGTGCCAGCCACCCAGGGGTGGGCACCGGGGAGCTGTTTTTT. The variable domain in full, with the rest retrieved from reference TRBV2 and TRBJ2-2, is EPEVTQTPSHQVTQMGQEVILRCVPISNHLYFYWYRQILGQKVEFLVSFYNNEISEKSEIFDDQFSVERPDGSNFTLKIRSTKLEDSAMYFCASHPGVGTGELFFGEGSRLTVL.

The chain is built from TRBV7-9 and TRBJ2-7; TRBD1 might be the D (6 bases). The CDR3 spans 15 residues. V was shortened by 5 bases and J by 2 bases, with 16 bases between the two germline ends. Germline CDR1 reads SEHNR; CDR2 reads FQNEAQ (reference sequence). The DNA for the CDR3 is TGTGCCAGCAGCCAAGGACAGAAACCAACCTACGAGCAGTACTTC. Amino acid sequence: CASSQGQKPTYEQYF. Complete variable domain (other parts from reference TRBV7-9 and TRBJ2-7): DTGVSQNPRHKITKRGQNVTFRCDPISEHNRLYWYRQTLGQGPEFLTYFQNEAQLEKSRLLSDRFSAERPKGSFSTLEIQRTEQGDSAMYLCASSQGQKPTYEQYFGPGTRLTVT.

The chain joins TRBV9 to TRBJ2-1; tentatively, D is TRBD2 (5 bases). The CDR3 is 15 amino acids. Germline CDR1 reads SGDLS; CDR2 reads YYNGEE. V was cut by 0 bases and J by 1 base, with 8 bases left in between. The CDR3 coding sequence is TGTGCCAGCAGCGTAGACGAGGGTTCCTACAATGAGCAGTTCTTC. It specifies CASSVDEGSYNEQFF.

This clonotype was observed many times. The chain uses TRBV6-2 or TRBV6-3 and TRBJ2-7; D remains unclear. The V end was cut by 10 bases, the J end by 2 bases, with 12 bases between. The germline gives CDR1 MNHEY, CDR2 SVGEGT. This CDR3 comprises 12 residues. As DNA, the CDR3 is TGTGCCACCTATGGGTCCGCCTACGAGCAGTACTTC. This encodes CATYGSAYEQYF.